This paragraph covers one T cell receptor beta chain sequence. The data belong to a study of T cells in Graves' hyperthyroidism and ophthalmopathy. The source material, RNA transcripts, was used to amplify TCR beta CDR3 regions. The TCR CDR3 was amplified in a first-round RT-PCR using the HTBI primer set. MiXCR was run by TCRdb on the multiplex PCR reads, yielding one entry per CDR3 protein. The sample lists 550,000 to 800,000 distinct CDR3 sequences; around 17% were seen once. Subjects aged 18 to 65 presented with newly diagnosed hyperthyroidism of less than 2 months' duration. This TCR was recovered from a man younger than 30 with Graves' hyperthyroidism. Material: blood.

In DNA, the CDR3 is TGCAGCGTGGGCAGACGTACCCGCGACACTGAAGCTTTCTTT. Encoded protein: CSVGRRTRDTEAFF. J is TRBJ1-1 and V is TRBV29-1; D is unclear. Germline V gene data show CDR1 as SQVTM and CDR2 as ANQGSEA. V lost 6 bases, J lost 3 bases, and 17 bases lay in between. The CDR3 is 14 amino acids.